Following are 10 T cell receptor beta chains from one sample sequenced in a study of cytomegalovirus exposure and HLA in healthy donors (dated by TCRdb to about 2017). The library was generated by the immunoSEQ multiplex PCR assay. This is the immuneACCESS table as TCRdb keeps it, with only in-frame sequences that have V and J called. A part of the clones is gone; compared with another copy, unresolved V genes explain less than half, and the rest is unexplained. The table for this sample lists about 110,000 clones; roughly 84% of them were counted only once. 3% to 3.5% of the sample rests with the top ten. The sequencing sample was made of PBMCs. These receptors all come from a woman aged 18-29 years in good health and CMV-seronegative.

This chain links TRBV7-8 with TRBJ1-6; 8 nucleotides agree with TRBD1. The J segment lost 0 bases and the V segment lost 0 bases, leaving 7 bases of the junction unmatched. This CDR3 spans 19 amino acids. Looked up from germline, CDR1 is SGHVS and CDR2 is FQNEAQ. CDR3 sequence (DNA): TGTGCCAGCAGCTTAGCTATGACAGGGGCCAGCTCCTATAATTCACCCCTCCACTTT. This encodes CASSLAMTGASSYNSPLHF.

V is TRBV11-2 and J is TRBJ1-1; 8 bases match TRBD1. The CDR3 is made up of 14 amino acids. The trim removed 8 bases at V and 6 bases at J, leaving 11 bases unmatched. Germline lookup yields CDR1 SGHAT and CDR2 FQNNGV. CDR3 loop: CASGEWTGLAEAFF. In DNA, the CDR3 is TGTGCCAGCGGAGAATGGACAGGGCTGGCTGAAGCTTTCTTT.

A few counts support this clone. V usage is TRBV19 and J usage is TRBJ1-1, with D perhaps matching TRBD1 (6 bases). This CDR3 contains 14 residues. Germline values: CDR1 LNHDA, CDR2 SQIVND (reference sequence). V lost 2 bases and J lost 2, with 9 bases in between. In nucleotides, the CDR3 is TGTGCCAGTAGTATAAGGACAGTCAACACTGAAGCTTTCTTT. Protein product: CASSIRTVNTEAFF.

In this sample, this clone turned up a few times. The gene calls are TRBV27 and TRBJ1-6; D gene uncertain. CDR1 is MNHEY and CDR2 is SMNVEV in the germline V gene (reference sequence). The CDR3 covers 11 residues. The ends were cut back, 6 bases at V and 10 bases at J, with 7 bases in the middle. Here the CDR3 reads CASRQHSPLHF. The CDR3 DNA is TGTGCCAGCAGACAGCACTCACCCCTCCACTTT.

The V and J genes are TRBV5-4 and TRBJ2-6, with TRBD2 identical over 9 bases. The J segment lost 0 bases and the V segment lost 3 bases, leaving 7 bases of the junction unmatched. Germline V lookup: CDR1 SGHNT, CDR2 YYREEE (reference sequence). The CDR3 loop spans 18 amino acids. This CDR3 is CASSYIAGAISGANVLTF. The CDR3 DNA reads TGTGCCAGCAGCTATATAGCGGGGGCCATCTCTGGGGCCAACGTCCTGACTTTC.

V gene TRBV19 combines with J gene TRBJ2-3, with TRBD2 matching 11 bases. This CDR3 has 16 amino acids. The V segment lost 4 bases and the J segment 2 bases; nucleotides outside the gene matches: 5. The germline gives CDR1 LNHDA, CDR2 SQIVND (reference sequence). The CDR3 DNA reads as TGTGCCAGTAGTACGGGACTAGCGGCCATCACAGATACGCAGTATTTT. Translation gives CASSTGLAAITDTQYF.

CDR3 loop: CASSSRTGSYNSPLHF. In DNA form, the CDR3 reads TGTGCCAGCAGCTCACGGACAGGGTCCTATAATTCACCCCTCCACTTT. The rearrangement uses TRBV7-2 and TRBJ1-6, with 8 nucleotides matching TRBD1. CDR3 length: 16 amino acids. The V segment lost 4 bases and the J segment 1 base; nucleotides outside the gene matches: 3. Germline CDR1 reads SGHTA; CDR2 reads FQGNSA. Full variable domain (missing parts from reference TRBV7-2 and TRBJ1-6): GAGVSQSPSNKVTEKGKDVELRCDPISGHTALYWYRQSLGQGLEFLIYFQGNSAPDKSGLPSDRFSAERTGGSVSTLTIQRTQQEDSAVYLCASSSRTGSYNSPLHFGNGTRLTVT.

CDR3: CASSLTGIQETQYF. For the CDR3, the DNA is TGCGCCAGCAGCTTGACAGGGATCCAAGAGACCCAGTACTTC. The chain links TRBV5-1 to TRBJ2-5; a weak D match, TRBD1 (6 bases). The germline CDR1 and CDR2 sequences are SGHRS and YFSETQ. V was clipped by 1 base and J by 1 base, with 8 bases between them. There are 14 residues in the CDR3.

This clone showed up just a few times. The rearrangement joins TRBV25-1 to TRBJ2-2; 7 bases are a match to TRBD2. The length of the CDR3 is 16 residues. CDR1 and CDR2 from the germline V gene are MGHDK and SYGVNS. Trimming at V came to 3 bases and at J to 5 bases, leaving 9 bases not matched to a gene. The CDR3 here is CASSDRAGEQTGELFF. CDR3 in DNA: TGTGCCAGCAGTGACAGGGCGGGGGAACAGACCGGGGAGCTGTTTTTT.

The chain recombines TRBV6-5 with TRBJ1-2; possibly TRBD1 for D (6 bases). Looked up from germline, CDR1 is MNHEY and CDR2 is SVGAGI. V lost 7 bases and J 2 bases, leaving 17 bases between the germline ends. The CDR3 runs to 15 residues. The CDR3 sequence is CASTPTGGRNYGYTF. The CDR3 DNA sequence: TGTGCCAGCACCCCAACGGGGGGGCGGAACTATGGCTACACCTTC.